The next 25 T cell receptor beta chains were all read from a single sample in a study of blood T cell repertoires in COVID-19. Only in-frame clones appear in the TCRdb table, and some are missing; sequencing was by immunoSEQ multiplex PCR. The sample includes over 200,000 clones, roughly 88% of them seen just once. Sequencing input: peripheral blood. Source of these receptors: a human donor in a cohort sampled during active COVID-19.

CDR3 protein: CASSPDRSRSTQYF. Written as DNA, the CDR3 is TGTGCCAGCAGTCCGGACAGGTCTCGGAGTACGCAGTATTTT. V usage is TRBV7-2 and J usage is TRBJ2-3, with TRBD1 identical over 7 bases. This CDR3 contains 14 residues. V gave up 6 bases and J gave up 8 bases; unmatched junction bases: 11. CDR1 and CDR2 from the germline V gene are SGHTA and FQGNSA.

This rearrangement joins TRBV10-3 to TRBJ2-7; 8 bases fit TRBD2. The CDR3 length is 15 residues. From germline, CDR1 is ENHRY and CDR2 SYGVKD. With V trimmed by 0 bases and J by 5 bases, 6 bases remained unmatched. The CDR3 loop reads CAISESSTGGDEQYF. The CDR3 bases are TGTGCCATCAGTGAGTCCTCTACGGGGGGGGACGAGCAGTACTTC.

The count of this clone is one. The chain's CDR3 is CASSPSPGQTYEQYF. CDR3 nucleotides: TGTGCCAGCAGCCCGAGTCCGGGACAAACCTACGAGCAGTACTTC. V is TRBV7-2 and J is TRBJ2-7; D is possibly TRBD1 (6 bases). V was clipped by 5 bases and J by 2 bases, with 16 bases between them. The length of the CDR3 is 15 residues. CDR1 and CDR2 from the germline V gene are SGHTA and FQGNSA.

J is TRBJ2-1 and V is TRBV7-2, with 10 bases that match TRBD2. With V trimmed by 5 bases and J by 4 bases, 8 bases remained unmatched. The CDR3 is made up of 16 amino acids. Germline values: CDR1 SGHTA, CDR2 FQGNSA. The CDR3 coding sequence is TGTGCCAGCAGCCCCCAACTAGCGGGAACTTACAATGAGCAGTTCTTC. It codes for CASSPQLAGTYNEQFF.

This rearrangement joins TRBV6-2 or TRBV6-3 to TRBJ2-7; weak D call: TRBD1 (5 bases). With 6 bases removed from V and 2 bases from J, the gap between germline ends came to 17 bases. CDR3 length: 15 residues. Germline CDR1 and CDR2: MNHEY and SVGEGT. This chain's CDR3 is CASSPISDRAYEQYF. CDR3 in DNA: TGTGCCAGCAGCCCAATATCAGACAGAGCCTACGAGCAGTACTTC.

CDR3 region: CASSPRTDPYGYTF. CDR3 coding DNA: TGTGCCAGCAGCCCCCGGACAGACCCCTATGGCTACACCTTC. The chain couples TRBV9 to TRBJ1-2; D perhaps matches TRBD1 (6 bases). Germline V lookup: CDR1 SGDLS, CDR2 YYNGEE. CDR3 size: 14 residues. V lost 4 bases and J 4 bases, leaving 14 bases between the germline ends.

CDR3 coding DNA: TGTGCCAGCAGTGAGGTAGCGGGATACGAGCAGTACTTC. Translating gives CASSEVAGYEQYF. The chain is built from TRBV6-1 and TRBJ2-7; TRBD2 agrees at 8 bases. Losses at the gene ends were 3 bases for V and 4 bases for J; bases not matched to a gene: 2. This CDR3 region has 13 residues. Germline CDR1 reads MNHNS; CDR2 reads SASEGT.

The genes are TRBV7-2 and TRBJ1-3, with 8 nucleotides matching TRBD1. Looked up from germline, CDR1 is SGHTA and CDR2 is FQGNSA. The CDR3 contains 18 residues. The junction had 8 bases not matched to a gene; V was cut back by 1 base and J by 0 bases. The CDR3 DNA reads TGTGCCAGCAGCTTAGTTAGCAGGGGGCTATACTCTGGAAACACCATATATTTT. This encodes CASSLVSRGLYSGNTIYF.

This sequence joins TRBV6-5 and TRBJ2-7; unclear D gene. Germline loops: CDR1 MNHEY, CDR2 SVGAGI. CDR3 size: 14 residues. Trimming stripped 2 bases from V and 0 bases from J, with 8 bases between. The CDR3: CASSYVGPSYEQYF. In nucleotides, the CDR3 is TGTGCCAGCAGTTACGTTGGGCCCTCCTACGAGCAGTACTTC.

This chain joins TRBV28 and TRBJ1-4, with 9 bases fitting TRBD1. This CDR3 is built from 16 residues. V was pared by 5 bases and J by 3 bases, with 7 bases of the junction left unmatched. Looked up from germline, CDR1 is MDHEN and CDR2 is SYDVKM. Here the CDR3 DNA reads TGTGCCAGCAGTCCGGGACAGGGCCCCCCTAATGAAAAACTGTTTTTT. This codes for CASSPGQGPPNEKLFF.

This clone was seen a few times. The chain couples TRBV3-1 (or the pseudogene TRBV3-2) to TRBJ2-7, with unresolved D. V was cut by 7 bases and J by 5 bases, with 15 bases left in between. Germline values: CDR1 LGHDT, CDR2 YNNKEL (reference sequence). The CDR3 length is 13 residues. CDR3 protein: CASTLESSHEQYF. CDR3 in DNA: TGTGCCAGCACCTTAGAATCAAGTCACGAGCAGTACTTC.

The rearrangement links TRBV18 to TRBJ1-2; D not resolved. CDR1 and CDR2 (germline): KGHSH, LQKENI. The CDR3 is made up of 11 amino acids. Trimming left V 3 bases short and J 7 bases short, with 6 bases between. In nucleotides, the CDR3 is TGTGCCAGCTCACCCGGAGGTGGCTACACCTTC. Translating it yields CASSPGGGYTF.

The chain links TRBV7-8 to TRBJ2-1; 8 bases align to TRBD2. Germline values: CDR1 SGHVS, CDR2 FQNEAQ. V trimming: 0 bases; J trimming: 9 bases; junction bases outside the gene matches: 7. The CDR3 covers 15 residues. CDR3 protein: CASSLATGGVSEQFF. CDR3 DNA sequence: TGTGCCAGCAGCTTAGCGACGGGAGGGGTCTCTGAGCAGTTCTTC.

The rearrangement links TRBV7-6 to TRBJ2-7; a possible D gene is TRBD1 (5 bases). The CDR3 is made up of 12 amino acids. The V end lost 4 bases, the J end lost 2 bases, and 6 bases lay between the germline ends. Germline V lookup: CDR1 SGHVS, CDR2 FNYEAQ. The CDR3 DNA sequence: TGTGCCAGCAGCTCCAGGGCCTACGAGCAGTACTTC. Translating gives CASSSRAYEQYF.

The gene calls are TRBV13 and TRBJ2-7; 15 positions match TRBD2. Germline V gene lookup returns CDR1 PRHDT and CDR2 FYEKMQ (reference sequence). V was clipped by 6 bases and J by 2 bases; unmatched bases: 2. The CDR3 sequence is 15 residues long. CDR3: CASSRTSGRAYEQYF. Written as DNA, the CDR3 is TGTGCCAGCAGTCGGACTAGCGGGAGGGCCTACGAGCAGTACTTC.

The CDR3: CASTTGLIQPQHF. CDR3 DNA sequence: TGTGCCAGCACGACAGGGCTAATTCAGCCCCAGCATTTT. The chain is built from TRBV2 and TRBJ1-5; 7 positions agree with TRBD1. Germline loops: CDR1 SNHLY, CDR2 FYNNEI. The CDR3 is made up of 13 amino acids. V dropped 7 bases and J dropped 6; count of bases not matched to a gene: 6.

The CDR3 loop reads CASSHRRTTPNYGYTF. CDR3 coding DNA: TGTGCCAGCAGTCATAGGAGAACAACACCAAACTATGGCTACACCTTC. The J gene is TRBJ1-2, the V gene TRBV6-2 or TRBV6-3; D is ambiguous. Germline values: CDR1 MNHEY, CDR2 SVGEGT. This CDR3 comprises 16 residues. V was cut by 5 bases and J by 2 bases, with 18 bases left in between.

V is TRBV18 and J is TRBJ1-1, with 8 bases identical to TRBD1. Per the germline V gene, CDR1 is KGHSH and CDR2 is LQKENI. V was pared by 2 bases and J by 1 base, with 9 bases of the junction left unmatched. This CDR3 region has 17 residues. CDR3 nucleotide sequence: TGTGCCAGCTCACCAGTCCCGGGACAGGATCCGAACACTGAAGCTTTCTTT. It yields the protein CASSPVPGQDPNTEAFF.

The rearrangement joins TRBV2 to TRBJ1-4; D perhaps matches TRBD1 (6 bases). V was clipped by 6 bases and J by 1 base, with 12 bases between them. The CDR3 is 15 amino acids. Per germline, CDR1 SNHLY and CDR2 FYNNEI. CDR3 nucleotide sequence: TGTGCCAGCAGGTCTCAAGGGGGAACTAATGAAAAACTGTTTTTT. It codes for CASRSQGGTNEKLFF.

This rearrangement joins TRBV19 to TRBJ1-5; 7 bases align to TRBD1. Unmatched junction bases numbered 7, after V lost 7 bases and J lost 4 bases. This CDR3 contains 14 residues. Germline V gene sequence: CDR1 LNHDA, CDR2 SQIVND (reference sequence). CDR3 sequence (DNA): TGTGCCAGTAATAACCTCAGGGGGAATCAGCCCCAGCATTTT. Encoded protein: CASNNLRGNQPQHF.

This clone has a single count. CDR3 sequence reads: CASSRGSYEQYF. CDR3 sequence (DNA): TGTGCCAGCAGCAGGGGCTCCTACGAGCAGTACTTC. The chain uses TRBV7-6 and TRBJ2-7; possibly TRBD1 for D (5 bases). This CDR3 spans 12 amino acids. Germline V lookup: CDR1 SGHVS, CDR2 FNYEAQ. Trimming stripped 5 bases from V and 0 bases from J, with 5 bases between.

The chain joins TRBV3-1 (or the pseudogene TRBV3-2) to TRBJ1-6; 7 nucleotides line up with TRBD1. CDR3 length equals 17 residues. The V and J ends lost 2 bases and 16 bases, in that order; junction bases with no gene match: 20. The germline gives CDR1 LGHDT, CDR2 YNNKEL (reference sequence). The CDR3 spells CASSQPTQRDSRGFLHF. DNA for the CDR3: TGTGCCAGCAGCCAACCAACCCAACGGGACAGCCGGGGTTTTCTCCACTTT.

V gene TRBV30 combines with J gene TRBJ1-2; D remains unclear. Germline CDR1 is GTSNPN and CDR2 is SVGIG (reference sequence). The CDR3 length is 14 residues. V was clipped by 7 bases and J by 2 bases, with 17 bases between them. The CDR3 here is CASQLNGRNYGYTF. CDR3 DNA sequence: TGTGCCTCCCAGCTAAACGGCAGGAACTATGGCTACACCTTC.

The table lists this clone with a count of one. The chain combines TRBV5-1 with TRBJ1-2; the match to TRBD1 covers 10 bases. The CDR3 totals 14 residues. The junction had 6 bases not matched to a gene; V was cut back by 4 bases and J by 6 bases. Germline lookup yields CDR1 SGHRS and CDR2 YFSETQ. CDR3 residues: CASSTSTGGDGYTF. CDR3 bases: TGCGCCAGCAGCACATCGACAGGGGGCGATGGCTACACCTTC.

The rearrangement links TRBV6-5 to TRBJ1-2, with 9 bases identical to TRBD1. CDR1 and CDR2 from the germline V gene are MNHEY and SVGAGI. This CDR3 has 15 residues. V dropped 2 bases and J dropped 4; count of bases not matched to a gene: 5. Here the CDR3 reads CASSYGTGSFYGYTF. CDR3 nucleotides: TGTGCCAGCAGTTACGGGACAGGGAGTTTCTATGGCTACACCTTC.